This T cell receptor beta chain was sequenced during a study of blood T cells in healthy people across ages. Study-level results: Possibly, changes in expanded clonotypes were confounded because donor CMV status was unknown.

A second PCR, run for about 6 to 11 cycles, used a sample-barcoded 5' primer plus a J-beta primer mix. Each CDR3 protein is one row after TCRdb ran MiXCR on the 5' RACE reads. The data show around 1.5 million distinct CDR3 sequences, 59% seen once. For this clonotype: Its antigen is as yet unknown.

The germline gives CDR1 DFQATT, CDR2 SNEGSKA (reference sequence). The CDR3 is made up of 13 amino acids. Trimming pared 3 bases from V and 3 bases from J, leaving 12 bases between. The sequence was collected from a man in his late teens or twenties in good health. Sequencing was carried out using blood. The chain joins TRBV20-1 to TRBJ2-7, with D uncertain. CDR3: CSARDAGYYEQYF. The CDR3 nucleotides read TGCAGTGCTAGGGACGCAGGATACTACGAGCAGTACTTC.